Given below is one TCR beta chain in context. The specificity of this receptor is unknown. Per-base qualities were not stored, and no clone one base away is much larger. Whole blood was collected in K2EDTA tubes by collaborating institutions according to the institutions' own protocols. Collaborator samples were shipped for TCRbeta analysis as frozen whole blood, isolated PBMCs, or DNA extracted from either sample type. This sample is drawn from a study of blood T cell repertoires in COVID-19 (dated by TCRdb to 2020 to 2021). About the study as a whole: Samples covering the acute and convalescent phases of COVID-19 were provided by collaborators in the United States, Italy and Spain. Where available, HLA class I and class II types were obtained from metadata supplied by the sample provider rather than from assay-based typing. Nearly every sample came with metadata listing a de-identified subject ID, COVID-19 status, age in years and sex. Samples came from the ongoing ImmuneRACE study (first 160 participants) plus 1,254 subjects from 6 global collaborators. Subjects who had been exposed to COVID-19, were actively infected with it, or had recovered from it provided the deeply sampled blood TCRbeta repertoires that made up the dataset. The prospective study material was composed of cDNA or gDNA derived from T cells, B-cell-depleted T cells, or PBMCs. The repertoires were made available in a free public database intended to serve as a resource for research on the immune response to SARS-CoV-2.

CDR1 is given as SGHRS and CDR2 as YFSETQ, both from the germline V gene. V sheds 0 bases and J sheds 2 bases, leaving 11 bases between their ends. The CDR3, from cysteine to phenylalanine, totals 15 residues. Just the 45-base CDR3 DNA is kept, in frame starting at base 1. TCRbeta CDR3 regions were amplified from genomic DNA using the immunoSEQ Assay, a bias-controlled multiplex PCR. Per the source publication's procedure: The number of nucleated cells in each sample was estimated from the amplification of reference gene primers within the assay. To quantify the absolute abundance of each unique TCRbeta CDR3 rearrangement, sequence reads were collapsed and filtered. For each sample, productive Simpson clonality was calculated as the square root of Simpson's diversity index over productive rearrangements. Held by TCRdb, this immuneACCESS table contains in-frame sequences only and omits some clones. Under half of the omission traces to an unresolved V gene where checked; the cause of the rest is unknown. That table is the source of V, J and clone size, and D and trimming were worked out from the DNA. The sample contains roughly 30,000 clones, about 85% of them found a single time. Of the sample, approximately 15% falls within the top ten clones.

What the study reported, not specific to this receptor: The amount of clinical and demographic metadata varied by source and participant and was provided uncurated.

The chain is made from TRBV5-1 and TRBJ1-1; the D gene cannot be named for sure. The sequencing sample was made of peripheral blood. This clonotype was obtained from a human donor with acute or convalescent COVID-19. The donor label of this sample is uncertain. CDR3 loop: CASSLGSVSNTEAFF. The nucleotide sequence is given as TGCGCCAGCAGCTTGGGCTCTGTCAGTAACACTGAAGCTTTCTTT.